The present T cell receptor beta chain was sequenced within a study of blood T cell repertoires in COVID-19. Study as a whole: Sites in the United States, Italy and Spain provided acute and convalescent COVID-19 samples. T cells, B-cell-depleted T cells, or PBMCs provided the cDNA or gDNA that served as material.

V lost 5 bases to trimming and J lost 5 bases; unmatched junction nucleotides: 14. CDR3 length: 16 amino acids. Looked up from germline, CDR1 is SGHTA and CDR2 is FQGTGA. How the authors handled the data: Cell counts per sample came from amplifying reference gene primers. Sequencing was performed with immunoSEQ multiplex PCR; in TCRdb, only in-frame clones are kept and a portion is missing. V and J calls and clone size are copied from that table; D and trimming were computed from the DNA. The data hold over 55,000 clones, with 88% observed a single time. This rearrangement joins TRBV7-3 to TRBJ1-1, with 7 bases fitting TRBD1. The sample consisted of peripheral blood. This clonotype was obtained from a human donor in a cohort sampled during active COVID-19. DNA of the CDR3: TGTGCCAGCAGCCAACAACAGGGGATAGGAGATACTGAAGCTTTCTTT. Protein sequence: CASSQQQGIGDTEAFF. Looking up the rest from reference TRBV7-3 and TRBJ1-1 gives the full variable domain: GAGVSQTPSNKVTEKGKYVELRCDPISGHTALYWYRQSLGQGPEFLIYFQGTGAADDSGLPNDRFFAVRPEGSVSTLKIQRTERGDSAVYLCASSQQQGIGDTEAFFGQGTRLTVV.